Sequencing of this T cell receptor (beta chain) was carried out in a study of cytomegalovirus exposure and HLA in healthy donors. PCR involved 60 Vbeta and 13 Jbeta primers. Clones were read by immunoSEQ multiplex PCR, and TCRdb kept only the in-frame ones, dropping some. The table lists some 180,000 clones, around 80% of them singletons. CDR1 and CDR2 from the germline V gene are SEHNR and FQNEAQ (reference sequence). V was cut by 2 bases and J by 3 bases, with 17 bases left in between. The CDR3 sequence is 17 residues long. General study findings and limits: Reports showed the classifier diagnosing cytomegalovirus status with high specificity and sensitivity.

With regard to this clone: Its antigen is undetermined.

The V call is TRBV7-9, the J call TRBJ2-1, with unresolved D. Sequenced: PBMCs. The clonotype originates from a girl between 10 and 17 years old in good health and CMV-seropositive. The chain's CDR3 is CASSLLVTHPGYNEQFF. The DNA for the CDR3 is TGTGCCAGCAGCTTACTCGTAACCCACCCAGGCTACAATGAGCAGTTCTTC.